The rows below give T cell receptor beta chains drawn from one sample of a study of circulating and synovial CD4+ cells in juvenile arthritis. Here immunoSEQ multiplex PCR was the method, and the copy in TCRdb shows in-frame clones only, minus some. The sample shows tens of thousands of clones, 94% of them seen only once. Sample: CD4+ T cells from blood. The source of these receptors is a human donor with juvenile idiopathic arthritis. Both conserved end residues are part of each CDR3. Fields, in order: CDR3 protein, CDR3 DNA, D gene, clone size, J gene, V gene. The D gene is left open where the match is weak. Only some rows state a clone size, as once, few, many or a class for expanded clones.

cdr3_aa: CASGQGANYGYTF; cdr3_nt: TGTGCCAGCGGACAGGGGGCTAACTATGGCTACACCTTC; d_call: TRBD1; clone_size: -; j_call: TRBJ1-2; v_call: TRBV9
cdr3_aa: CASGSFPLRTGPRTDTQYF; cdr3_nt: TGTGCTAGTGGTTCCTTCCCTCTCAGGACAGGGCCCCGCACAGATACGCAGTATTTT; d_call: TRBD1; clone_size: -; j_call: TRBJ2-3; v_call: TRBV12-5
cdr3_aa: CASSRLVTDTQYF; cdr3_nt: TGTGCCAGCAGCCGACTAGTAACAGATACGCAGTATTTT; d_call: -; clone_size: once; j_call: TRBJ2-3; v_call: TRBV2
cdr3_aa: CASSHLGLGDVKQFF; cdr3_nt: TGCGCCAGCAGCCATCTGGGCCTAGGGGATGTAAAACAGTTCTTC; d_call: -; clone_size: once; j_call: TRBJ2-1; v_call: TRBV4-3
cdr3_aa: CASSLVGRGNEKLFF; cdr3_nt: TGTGCCAGCAGCTTGGTGGGCAGGGGGAATGAAAAACTGTTTTTT; d_call: TRBD1; clone_size: once; j_call: TRBJ1-4; v_call: TRBV5-5
cdr3_aa: CASSLQGGEKLFF; cdr3_nt: TGTGCCAGCAGCTTACAGGGGGGCGAAAAACTGTTTTTT; d_call: TRBD1; clone_size: -; j_call: TRBJ1-4; v_call: TRBV6-4
cdr3_aa: CASSEFAGGSGELFF; cdr3_nt: TGTGCCAGCAGTGAATTTGCCGGGGGAAGCGGGGAGCTGTTTTTT; d_call: -; clone_size: -; j_call: TRBJ2-2; v_call: TRBV2
cdr3_aa: CASSLGGQTYGYTF; cdr3_nt: TGTGCCAGCAGCTTAGGCGGACAGACCTATGGCTACACCTTC; d_call: -; clone_size: once; j_call: TRBJ1-2; v_call: TRBV5-4
cdr3_aa: CAGRDRVVTDTQYF; cdr3_nt: TGTGCCGGGAGAGACAGGGTGGTGACAGATACGCAGTATTTT; d_call: TRBD1; clone_size: -; j_call: TRBJ2-3; v_call: TRBV2
cdr3_aa: CASSLPTGLKETQYF; cdr3_nt: TGTGCCAGCAGCCTACCGACAGGGTTGAAAGAGACCCAGTACTTC; d_call: TRBD1; clone_size: -; j_call: TRBJ2-5; v_call: TRBV11-2
cdr3_aa: CASSLRGVRGEQYF; cdr3_nt: TGCGCCAGCAGCTTACGTGGGGTCCGAGGGGAGCAGTACTTC; d_call: -; clone_size: -; j_call: TRBJ2-7; v_call: TRBV5-1
cdr3_aa: CAVLPVVGGNEQFF; cdr3_nt: TGTGCCGTACTCCCAGTAGTGGGGGGCAATGAGCAGTTCTTC; d_call: -; clone_size: -; j_call: TRBJ2-1; v_call: TRBV10-3
cdr3_aa: CASSLGQGNTEAFF; cdr3_nt: TGTGCCAGCAGCTTAGGGCAGGGGAACACTGAAGCTTTCTTT; d_call: -; clone_size: -; j_call: TRBJ1-1; v_call: TRBV7-3
cdr3_aa: CASSLGGGDQPQHF; cdr3_nt: TGTGCCAGCAGCTTAGGGGGAGGGGATCAGCCCCAGCATTTT; d_call: -; clone_size: -; j_call: TRBJ1-5; v_call: TRBV7-8
cdr3_aa: CASSVGGGAILDGYTF; cdr3_nt: TGTGCCAGCAGCGTAGGCGGGGGCGCGATTCTGGATGGCTACACCTTC; d_call: -; clone_size: -; j_call: TRBJ1-2; v_call: TRBV9
cdr3_aa: CASSLFGGGQGRNQPQHF; cdr3_nt: TGTGCCAGCAGTTTATTTGGTGGGGGACAGGGGCGCAATCAGCCCCAGCATTTT; d_call: TRBD1; clone_size: -; j_call: TRBJ1-5; v_call: TRBV27
cdr3_aa: CSARSNYGYTF; cdr3_nt: TGCAGTGCTAGGAGTAACTATGGCTACACCTTC; d_call: -; clone_size: -; j_call: TRBJ1-2; v_call: TRBV20-1
cdr3_aa: CASSRITGSGDYEQYF; cdr3_nt: TGTGCCAGTAGTCGCATAACAGGGAGTGGAGACTACGAGCAGTACTTC; d_call: -; clone_size: -; j_call: TRBJ2-7; v_call: TRBV19
cdr3_aa: CASSRGGHSYEQYF; cdr3_nt: TGTGCCAGCTCACGCGGGGGGCACTCCTACGAGCAGTACTTC; d_call: TRBD2; clone_size: -; j_call: TRBJ2-7; v_call: TRBV18
cdr3_aa: CASSLDRGTSYNEQFF; cdr3_nt: TGTGCCAGCAGCCTCGACAGGGGAACCTCCTACAATGAGCAGTTCTTC; d_call: TRBD1; clone_size: -; j_call: TRBJ2-1; v_call: TRBV4-2
cdr3_aa: CASSKGRSGGGSSYNEQFF; cdr3_nt: TGCGCCAGCAGCAAAGGCCGTTCCGGGGGGGGGAGCTCCTACAATGAGCAGTTCTTC; d_call: TRBD2; clone_size: -; j_call: TRBJ2-1; v_call: TRBV4-1
cdr3_aa: CASRGNSGQGNGYTF; cdr3_nt: TGTGCCAGCAGGGGAAACTCGGGACAGGGAAATGGCTACACCTTC; d_call: TRBD1; clone_size: once; j_call: TRBJ1-2; v_call: TRBV2
cdr3_aa: CASSQDHRVSGNTIYF; cdr3_nt: TGCGCCAGCAGCCAAGATCACAGGGTCTCTGGAAACACCATATATTTT; d_call: -; clone_size: -; j_call: TRBJ1-3; v_call: TRBV4-1
cdr3_aa: CASSKGYRDRGTDTQYF; cdr3_nt: TGTGCCAGCAGCAAAGGCTACCGGGACAGGGGCACAGATACGCAGTATTTT; d_call: -; clone_size: -; j_call: TRBJ2-3; v_call: TRBV21-1
cdr3_aa: CASSAGSITDTQYF; cdr3_nt: TGTGCCAGCAGTGCGGGTAGCATCACAGATACGCAGTATTTT; d_call: -; clone_size: -; j_call: TRBJ2-3; v_call: TRBV2
cdr3_aa: CAIPPSRGAHGNTIYF; cdr3_nt: TGTGCCATCCCCCCCTCGCGGGGGGCTCATGGAAACACCATATATTTT; d_call: -; clone_size: -; j_call: TRBJ1-3; v_call: TRBV10-3
cdr3_aa: CASSVTGTYNSPLHF; cdr3_nt: TGTGCCAGCAGCGTTACAGGGACCTATAATTCCCCCCTCCACTTT; d_call: -; clone_size: -; j_call: TRBJ1-6; v_call: TRBV6-4
cdr3_aa: CASRQVGFDTEAFF; cdr3_nt: TGTGCCAGTAGACAGGTGGGGTTCGACACTGAAGCTTTCTTT; d_call: -; clone_size: once; j_call: TRBJ1-1; v_call: TRBV19
cdr3_aa: CASSPPRGQGSYEQYF; cdr3_nt: TGTGCCAGCTCACCACCTCGAGGACAGGGGTCCTACGAGCAGTACTTC; d_call: TRBD1; clone_size: -; j_call: TRBJ2-7; v_call: TRBV18
cdr3_aa: CASSASSGSEQYF; cdr3_nt: TGTGCCAGTAGTGCCTCTAGCGGCAGCGAGCAGTACTTC; d_call: TRBD2; clone_size: -; j_call: TRBJ2-7; v_call: TRBV19
cdr3_aa: CASSWTAGTGGRSNQPQHF; cdr3_nt: TGTGCCAGCAGTTGGACCGCCGGGACAGGGGGCCGGAGCAATCAGCCCCAGCATTTT; d_call: TRBD1; clone_size: -; j_call: TRBJ1-5; v_call: TRBV27
cdr3_aa: CASSLTGRETQYF; cdr3_nt: TGTGCCAGCAGTTTGACAGGGAGGGAGACCCAGTACTTC; d_call: -; clone_size: -; j_call: TRBJ2-5; v_call: TRBV2
cdr3_aa: CASSRTGGAEGDEKLFF; cdr3_nt: TGCGCCAGCAGCCGGACAGGGGGCGCCGAGGGGGATGAAAAACTGTTTTTT; d_call: TRBD1; clone_size: -; j_call: TRBJ1-4; v_call: TRBV4-3
cdr3_aa: CASSPGRGNTEAFF; cdr3_nt: TGTGCCAGCAGCCCCGGGAGGGGGAACACTGAAGCTTTCTTT; d_call: -; clone_size: once; j_call: TRBJ1-1; v_call: TRBV7-3
cdr3_aa: CASSQDRLARGNTGELFF; cdr3_nt: TGCGCCAGCAGCCAAGATCGACTAGCGAGAGGGAACACCGGGGAGCTGTTTTTT; d_call: TRBD2; clone_size: -; j_call: TRBJ2-2; v_call: TRBV4-3
cdr3_aa: CASSSGGGPTYSPLHF; cdr3_nt: TGTGCCAGCAGCTCGGGGGGAGGGCCTACGTATTCACCCCTCCACTTT; d_call: -; clone_size: -; j_call: TRBJ1-6; v_call: TRBV7-2
cdr3_aa: CASSPYRGGNSYEQYF; cdr3_nt: TGTGCCAGCAGCCCCTACCGGGGGGGGAACTCCTACGAGCAGTACTTC; d_call: TRBD2; clone_size: -; j_call: TRBJ2-7; v_call: TRBV9
cdr3_aa: CASSLIQGAQYEQYF; cdr3_nt: TGCGCCAGCAGCTTGATACAGGGTGCGCAGTACGAGCAGTACTTC; d_call: -; clone_size: once; j_call: TRBJ2-7; v_call: TRBV5-1
cdr3_aa: CASSAGFFPEQYF; cdr3_nt: TGTGCCAGCTCGGCGGGGTTTTTCCCCGAGCAGTACTTC; d_call: -; clone_size: -; j_call: TRBJ2-7; v_call: TRBV18
cdr3_aa: CASSPSGGQRETQYF; cdr3_nt: TGTGCCAGCAGCCCTAGCGGGGGGCAGAGGGAGACCCAGTACTTC; d_call: TRBD2; clone_size: -; j_call: TRBJ2-5; v_call: TRBV7-9
cdr3_aa: CASSGDSAADQPQHF; cdr3_nt: TGTGCCAGCAGTGGGGACAGCGCGGCAGACCAGCCCCAGCATTTT; d_call: TRBD1; clone_size: -; j_call: TRBJ1-5; v_call: TRBV2
cdr3_aa: CASSPRQGPGELFF; cdr3_nt: TGTGCCAGCAGCCCACGACAGGGGCCCGGGGAGCTGTTTTTT; d_call: TRBD1; clone_size: once; j_call: TRBJ2-2; v_call: TRBV7-2
cdr3_aa: CASSLGQGTGYTF; cdr3_nt: TGTGCCAGCAGCTTGGGACAGGGGACTGGCTACACCTTC; d_call: TRBD1; clone_size: -; j_call: TRBJ1-2; v_call: TRBV5-6
cdr3_aa: CASSLFVEAFF; cdr3_nt: TGTGCCAGCAGCTTATTCGTAGAAGCTTTCTTT; d_call: -; clone_size: -; j_call: TRBJ1-1; v_call: TRBV7-6
cdr3_aa: CASSPGTPQETQYF; cdr3_nt: TGTGCCAGCTCACCCGGGACACCTCAAGAGACCCAGTACTTC; d_call: -; clone_size: -; j_call: TRBJ2-5; v_call: TRBV18
cdr3_aa: CASSEWQEWSNQPQHF; cdr3_nt: TGCGCCAGCAGTGAGTGGCAGGAATGGAGCAATCAGCCCCAGCATTTT; d_call: -; clone_size: -; j_call: TRBJ1-5; v_call: TRBV10-1
cdr3_aa: CSARRDSPLHF; cdr3_nt: TGCAGTGCTAGGAGGGATTCACCCCTCCACTTT; d_call: -; clone_size: -; j_call: TRBJ1-6; v_call: TRBV20-1
cdr3_aa: CATSGNSNQPQHF; cdr3_nt: TGTGCCACCTCAGGGAACAGCAATCAGCCCCAGCATTTT; d_call: -; clone_size: -; j_call: TRBJ1-5; v_call: TRBV15
cdr3_aa: CASSHQNTGGRGYTF; cdr3_nt: TGCGCCAGCAGCCATCAGAATACAGGGGGTCGGGGCTACACCTTC; d_call: TRBD1; clone_size: -; j_call: TRBJ1-2; v_call: TRBV4-3
cdr3_aa: CASSDTDRTGSYEQYF; cdr3_nt: TGTGCCAGCAGCGACACCGACCGGACGGGATCCTACGAGCAGTACTTC; d_call: -; clone_size: -; j_call: TRBJ2-7; v_call: TRBV6-6
cdr3_aa: CASSSTVLNTEAFF; cdr3_nt: TGCGCCAGCAGCTCGACAGTCTTGAACACTGAAGCTTTCTTT; d_call: -; clone_size: -; j_call: TRBJ1-1; v_call: TRBV5-1
cdr3_aa: CASSTFGLGLSKETQYF; cdr3_nt: TGTGCCAGCAGTACTTTCGGCCTGGGACTCTCAAAAGAGACCCAGTACTTC; d_call: -; clone_size: -; j_call: TRBJ2-5; v_call: TRBV27